This T cell receptor beta chain stems from a study of human T cells and chemical hapten exposure. Study-level results: Expanded TCR counts at PT1 went up together with patch test score, a positive correlation. Large CDR3 similarity clusters arose significantly more often from expanded TCRs than from controls.

Via MiXCR, TCRdb re-called the RACE reads, giving one row per CDR3 protein. Of about 110,000 distinct CDR3 sequences listed, more than 9.5% are singletons. Time point described: patch test 1, 2 weeks after DPC sensitization. This sample's treatment: therapeutic diphenylcyclopropenone sensitization with weekly scalp DPC. There are 14 residues in the CDR3. The V gene's germline CDR1 is SEHNR and CDR2 FQNEAQ (reference sequence). V was trimmed by 8 bases and J by 5 bases, leaving 13 bases between them. Of note for this clonotype: Its antigen is not identified.

The receptor's source is a woman aged 40 to 50 with alopecia areata. Some clones in this sample may be carry-over from other donors' samples. This chain joins TRBV7-9 and TRBJ1-6, with D possibly TRBD1 on 6 matching bases. This sample comprised whole blood, obtained in connection with sensitization to the hapten diphenylcyclopropenone (DPC). The CDR3 region has the DNA TGTGCCAGCCAAACAGGGAGAGATAATTCACCCCTCCACTTT. It translates to CASQTGRDNSPLHF.